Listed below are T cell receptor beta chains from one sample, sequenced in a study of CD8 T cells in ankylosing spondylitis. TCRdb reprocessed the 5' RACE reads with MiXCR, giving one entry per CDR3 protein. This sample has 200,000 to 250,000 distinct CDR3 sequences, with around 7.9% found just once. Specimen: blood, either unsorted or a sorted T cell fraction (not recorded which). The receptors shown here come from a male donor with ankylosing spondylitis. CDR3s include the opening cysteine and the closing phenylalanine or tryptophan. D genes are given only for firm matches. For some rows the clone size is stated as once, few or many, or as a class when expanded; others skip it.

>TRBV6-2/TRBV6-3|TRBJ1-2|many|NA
TGTGCCAGCAGATTGGGAGATGGCTACACCTTC
CASRLGDGYTF
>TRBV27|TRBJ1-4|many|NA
TGTGCCAGCAGTTTATATGGTGCGGGGCTTGCGGAAAAACTGTTTTTT
CASSLYGAGLAEKLFF
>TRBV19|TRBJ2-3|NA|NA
TGTGCCAGTAGTATCTCGGGTCTGAGCACAGATACGCAGTATTTT
CASSISGLSTDTQYF
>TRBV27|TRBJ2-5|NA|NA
TGTGCCAGCAGCCGGACTTACAGGGTTAGTGAGACCCAGTACTTC
CASSRTYRVSETQYF
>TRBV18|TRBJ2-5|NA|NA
TGTGCCAGCTCACCACAGTACGGGACACAAGAGACCCAGTACTTC
CASSPQYGTQETQYF
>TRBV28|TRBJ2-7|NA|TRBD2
TGTGCCAGCAGTTTCCACATACCGGGGGGCGAGCAGTACTTC
CASSFHIPGGEQYF
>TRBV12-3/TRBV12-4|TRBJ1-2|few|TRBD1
TGTGCCAGCAGTTTCTCAGGGGGGCGGCGGAGCTATGGCTACACCTTC
CASSFSGGRRSYGYTF
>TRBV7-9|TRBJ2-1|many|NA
TGTGCCAGCACCTTCCTAATGGGTGAGCAGTTCTTC
CASTFLMGEQFF
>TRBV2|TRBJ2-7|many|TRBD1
TGTGCCAGCAGTGATGGACAGGAGTCCTACGAGCAGTACTTC
CASSDGQESYEQYF
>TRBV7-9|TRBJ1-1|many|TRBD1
TGTGCCAGCACCCATCCAGGGGGCCGCACTGAAGCTTTCTTT
CASTHPGGRTEAFF
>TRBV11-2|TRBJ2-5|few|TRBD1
TGTGCCAGCAGCTCCCGACAGGGGGGAAAAGAGACCCAGTACTTC
CASSSRQGGKETQYF
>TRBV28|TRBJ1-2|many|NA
TGTGCCAGCAGTTTAAGAGGTGGAGGGGAGGGCTACACCTTC
CASSLRGGGEGYTF
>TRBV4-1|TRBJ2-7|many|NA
TGCGCCAGCAGCCAAGAAGGCTCGAGCTCCTACGAGCAGTACTTC
CASSQEGSSSYEQYF
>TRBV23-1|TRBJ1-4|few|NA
TGCGCCAGCAGTCAATCAGGGGGGCCGAGGAAGCGCGAAAAACTGTTTTTT
CASSQSGGPRKREKLFF
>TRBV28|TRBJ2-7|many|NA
TGTGCCAGCAGACCGGACAGGGTTCCGGGCGGGAGAGAAAGGAACGACGAGCAGTACTTC
CASRPDRVPGGRERNDEQYF
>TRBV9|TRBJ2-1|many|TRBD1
TGTGCCAGCAGCGGGGACAGGGTGCTCAATGAGCAGTTCTTC
CASSGDRVLNEQFF
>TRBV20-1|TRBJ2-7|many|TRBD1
TGCAGTGCTCCAGGACAGGGCGCCTACGAGCAGTACTTC
CSAPGQGAYEQYF
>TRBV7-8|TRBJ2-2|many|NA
TGTGCCAGCAGCTTACCACAGGGTCGAACCGGGGAGCTGTTTTTT
CASSLPQGRTGELFF
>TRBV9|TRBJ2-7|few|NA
TGTGCCAGCAGCGTAGAGGGTAGTGCCACCTACGAGCAGTACTTC
CASSVEGSATYEQYF
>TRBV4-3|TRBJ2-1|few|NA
TGCGCCAGCAGCCATGGACTATTCAATGAGCAGTTCTTC
CASSHGLFNEQFF
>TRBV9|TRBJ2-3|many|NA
TGTGCCAGCAACCAGGACAGAAACACAGATACGCAGTATTTT
CASNQDRNTDTQYF
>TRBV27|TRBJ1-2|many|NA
TGTGCCAGCAGTTCCCCCAGCGGCTACACCTTC
CASSSPSGYTF
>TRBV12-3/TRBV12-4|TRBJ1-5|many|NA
TGTGCCAGCAGACCAACAGGGAATCAGCCCCAGCATTTT
CASRPTGNQPQHF
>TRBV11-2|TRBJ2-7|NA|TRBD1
TGTGCCAGCAGCCCAGTGGGCAGGGGGCTTGGCGAGCAGTACTTC
CASSPVGRGLGEQYF
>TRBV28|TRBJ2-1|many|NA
TGTGCCAGCAGTCCTTCCCCAGGTCACAATGAGCAGTTCTTC
CASSPSPGHNEQFF
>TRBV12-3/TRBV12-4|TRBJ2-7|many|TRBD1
TGTGCCAGCAGTTCAAGACAGGGATTAATCTACGAGCAGTACTTC
CASSSRQGLIYEQYF
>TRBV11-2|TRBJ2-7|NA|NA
TGTGCCAGCACCAACTTCCCGGGCACTTACTCCTACGAGCAGTACTTC
CASTNFPGTYSYEQYF
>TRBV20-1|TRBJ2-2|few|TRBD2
TGCAGTGCTAGAGTGATGTGGGGGGGTAACACCGGGGAGCTGTTTTTT
CSARVMWGGNTGELFF
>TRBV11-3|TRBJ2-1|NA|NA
TGTGCCAGCAGCGATCTCAGGGTGTCCTACAATGAGCAGTTCTTC
CASSDLRVSYNEQFF
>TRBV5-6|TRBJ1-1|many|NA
TGTGCCAGCAGCTTGACCGGGAGGAGAGCTTTCTTT
CASSLTGRRAFF
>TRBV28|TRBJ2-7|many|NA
TGTGCCAGCAGTATACAGGGACTCGCCCTCTACGAGCAGTACTTC
CASSIQGLALYEQYF
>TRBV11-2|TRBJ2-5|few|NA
TGTGCCAGCAGCAGCCCGGGAACCCTGGGTCAAGAGACCCAGTACTTC
CASSSPGTLGQETQYF
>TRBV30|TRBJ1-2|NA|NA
TGTGCCTGGAGTGCAGGGAGCAGCTACACCTTC
CAWSAGSSYTF
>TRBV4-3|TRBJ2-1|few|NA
TGCGCCAGCAGCCAAGATTGGGGTAGGCAGTTCTTC
CASSQDWGRQFF
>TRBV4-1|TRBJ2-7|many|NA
TGCGCCAGCAGCCAAGATCAAGGCACCTCCTACGAGCAGTACTTC
CASSQDQGTSYEQYF
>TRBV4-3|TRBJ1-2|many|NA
TGCGCCAGCAGCCAGTCGGGGGTGAGCTATGGCTACACCTTC
CASSQSGVSYGYTF
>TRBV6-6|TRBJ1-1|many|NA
TGTGCCAGCAGTAACATCCCTGAAGCTTTCTTT
CASSNIPEAFF
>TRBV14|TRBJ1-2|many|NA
TGTGCCAGCAGCCAAGATCGAAGTGGTGGCTACACCTTC
CASSQDRSGGYTF
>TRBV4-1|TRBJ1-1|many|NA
TGCGCCAGCAGCCAAGCTGGAGGCAGCATGAACACTGAAGCTTTCTTT
CASSQAGGSMNTEAFF
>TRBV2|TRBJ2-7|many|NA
TGTGCCAGCAGAGGCCGGGACAACTACGAGCAGTACTTC
CASRGRDNYEQYF
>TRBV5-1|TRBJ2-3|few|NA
TGCGCCAGCAGCTTAGCCCGGGACCGACTTCCAGATACGCAGTATTTT
CASSLARDRLPDTQYF
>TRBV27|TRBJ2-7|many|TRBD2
TGTGCCAGCAGTTTATCCAGGACTAGTTTGACCGAGCAGTACTTC
CASSLSRTSLTEQYF
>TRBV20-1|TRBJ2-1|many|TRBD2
TGCAGTGCTAGCCCTTTAGCGGGAGGCTGGAATGAGCAGTTCTTC
CSASPLAGGWNEQFF
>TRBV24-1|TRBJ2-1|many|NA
TGTGCCACCAGTGATTTGCAGTCAGGGCCTAACAATGAGCAGTTCTTC
CATSDLQSGPNNEQFF
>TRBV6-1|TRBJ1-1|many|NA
TGTGCCAGCAGGGACCGACAAACCCAAGCTTTCTTT
CASRDRQTQAFF
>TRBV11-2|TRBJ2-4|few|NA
TGTGCCAGCAGCTTAGATATAGCAGGCATTCAGTACTTC
CASSLDIAGIQYF
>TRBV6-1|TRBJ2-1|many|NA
TGTGCCAGCAGTGAAATTAATGAGCAGTTCTTC
CASSEINEQFF
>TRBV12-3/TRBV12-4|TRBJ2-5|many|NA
TGTGCCAGCAACCTAGGCGGGTGGGAGACCCAGTACTTC
CASNLGGWETQYF
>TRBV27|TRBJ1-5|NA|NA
TGTGCCAGCAGTTTCTCAGGGTCGCGCCAGCCCCAGCATTTT
CASSFSGSRQPQHF
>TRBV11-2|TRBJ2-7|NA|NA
TGTGCCAGCAGCGCGGGCATGGGATCCTACGAGCAGTACTTC
CASSAGMGSYEQYF
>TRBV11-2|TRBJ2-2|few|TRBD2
TGTGCCAGCAGCTTAGTGAGGGGGAGCGGGAGCCCCGCGAACACCGGGGAGCTGTTTTTT
CASSLVRGSGSPANTGELFF
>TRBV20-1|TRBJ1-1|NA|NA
TGCAGTGCTAGAGTAGGGGGGAACACTGAAGCTTTCTTT
CSARVGGNTEAFF
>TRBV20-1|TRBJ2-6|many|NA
TGCAGTGCTAGGCCCGCGACTGGGGCCAACGTCCTGACTTTC
CSARPATGANVLTF